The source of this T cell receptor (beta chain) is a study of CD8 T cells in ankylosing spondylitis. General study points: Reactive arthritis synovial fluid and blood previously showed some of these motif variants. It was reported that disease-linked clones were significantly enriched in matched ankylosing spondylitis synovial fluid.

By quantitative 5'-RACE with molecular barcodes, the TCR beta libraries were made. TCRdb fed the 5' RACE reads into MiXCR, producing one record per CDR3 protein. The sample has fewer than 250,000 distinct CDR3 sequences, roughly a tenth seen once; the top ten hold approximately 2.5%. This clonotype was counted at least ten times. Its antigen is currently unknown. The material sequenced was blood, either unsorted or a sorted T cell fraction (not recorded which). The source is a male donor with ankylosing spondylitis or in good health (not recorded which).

CDR3 nucleotides: TGTGCCAGCTCACCGTCTAGCGGGGGAACCTACGAGCAGTACTTC. This gives the protein CASSPSSGGTYEQYF. The chain carries TRBV18 and TRBJ2-7; TRBD2 agrees at 10 bases. Germline V lookup: CDR1 KGHSH, CDR2 LQKENI. V lost 3 bases, J lost 2 bases, and 4 bases stayed unmatched. The CDR3 is made up of 15 amino acids.